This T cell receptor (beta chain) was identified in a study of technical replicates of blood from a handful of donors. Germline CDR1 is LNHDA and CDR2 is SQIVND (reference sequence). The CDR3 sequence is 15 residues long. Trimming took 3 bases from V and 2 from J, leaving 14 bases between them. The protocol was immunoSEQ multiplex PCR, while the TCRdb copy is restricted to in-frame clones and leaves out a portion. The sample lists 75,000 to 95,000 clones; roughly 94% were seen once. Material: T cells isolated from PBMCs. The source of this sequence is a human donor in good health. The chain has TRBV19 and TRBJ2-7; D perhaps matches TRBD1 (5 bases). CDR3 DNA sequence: TGTGCCAGTAGTATTATCTGGGGCGCTACCTACGAGCAGTACTTC. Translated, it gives CASSIIWGATYEQYF.